This is a list of T cell receptor beta chains from one sample in a study of blood T cell repertoires in COVID-19. This table comes from immunoSEQ multiplex PCR, and its TCRdb copy is limited to in-frame clones, with some not included. In the table there are 200,000 to 300,000 clones, more than 75% of which are singletons. Sequenced: PBMCs or T cells enriched from blood (not recorded which). These receptors all stem from a man aged 40-50 years who had recovered from COVID-19. Each CDR3 is given with its conserved first and last residue. A D gene is named only where the DNA matches it firmly. Size is stated for part of the rows, as once, few or many counts, or as a class when the clone is expanded.

TRBV27	16	-	TRBD2	TRBJ2-6	CASSTLAASGANVLTF	TGTGCCAGCAGTACACTAGCGGCCTCTGGGGCCAACGTCCTGACTTTC
TRBV11-2	16	once	-	TRBJ2-3	CASSLEGYQGLDTQYF	TGTGCCAGCAGCTTAGAGGGGTACCAGGGCCTGGATACGCAGTATTTT
TRBV7-9	12	-	-	TRBJ1-2	CASSPLFYGYTF	TGTGCCAGCAGCCCGTTATTTTATGGCTACACCTTC
TRBV4-1	14	-	-	TRBJ1-2	CASSQDEGHYGYTF	TGCGCCAGCAGCCAAGATGAGGGCCACTATGGCTACACCTTC
TRBV4-1	15	-	-	TRBJ1-4	CASSQGYGANEKLFF	TGCGCCAGCAGCCAAGGATATGGAGCTAATGAAAAACTGTTTTTT
TRBV7-2	17	-	TRBD2	TRBJ2-3	CASSIPRLAGGPDTQYF	TGTGCCAGCAGCATCCCCCGACTAGCGGGGGGGCCGGATACGCAGTATTTT
TRBV11-2	18	-	-	TRBJ2-4	CASSLGEGERRKKNIQYF	TGTGCCAGCAGCTTAGGGGAGGGGGAAAGGAGAAAAAAAAACATTCAGTACTTC
TRBV19	15	-	-	TRBJ1-1	CASRYLALGGGEAFF	TGTGCCAGTAGATACCTGGCCCTTGGGGGGGGTGAAGCTTTCTTT
TRBV7-8	15	-	TRBD2	TRBJ2-2	CASTPSGGGTGELFF	TGTGCCAGCACCCCCAGCGGGGGGGGCACCGGGGAGCTGTTTTTT
TRBV7-9	15	-	-	TRBJ1-1	CASSSAPGRDTEAFF	TGTGCCAGCAGCAGCGCCCCGGGGAGGGACACTGAAGCTTTCTTT
TRBV28	14	once	-	TRBJ2-3	CASRAASSPGTQYF	TGTGCCAGCAGGGCGGCTAGCAGTCCGGGGACGCAGTATTTT
TRBV6-5	15	-	-	TRBJ2-7	CASSPEAGFTYEQYF	TGTGCCAGCAGTCCCGAGGCGGGATTTACCTACGAGCAGTACTTC
TRBV19	13	-	-	TRBJ1-1	CASSIGPRTEAFF	TGTGCCAGTAGTATCGGCCCGAGGACTGAAGCTTTCTTT
TRBV6-5	15	-	TRBD2	TRBJ2-7	CASISTSGGAYEQYF	TGTGCCAGCATTTCCACTAGCGGGGGGGCCTACGAGCAGTACTTC
TRBV11-3	18	-	TRBD2	TRBJ2-3	CASSRIGTSGASTDTQYF	TGTGCCAGCAGCCGCATCGGGACTAGCGGTGCTAGCACAGATACGCAGTATTTT
TRBV6-5	14	-	-	TRBJ1-1	CASSTGGLNTEAFF	TGTGCCAGCAGTACCGGAGGGTTGAACACTGAAGCTTTCTTT
TRBV7-9	14	-	-	TRBJ2-7	CASSLVSGLGEQYF	TGTGCCAGCAGCTTAGTTTCGGGGTTGGGCGAGCAGTACTTC
TRBV2	13	few	-	TRBJ1-5	CASSEFRGQPQHF	TGTGCCAGCAGTGAATTTAGGGGTCAGCCCCAGCATTTT
TRBV19	17	-	TRBD2	TRBJ2-3	CASSIAGLAGPPDTQYF	TGTGCCAGTAGTATAGCCGGACTAGCGGGTCCCCCAGATACGCAGTATTTT
TRBV4-1	14	-	TRBD1	TRBJ1-2	CASSLNRGSYGYTF	TGCGCCAGCAGCCTCAACAGGGGCTCCTACGGCTACACCTTC
TRBV5-1	18	few	-	TRBJ1-3	CASSFAGQSAMGGNTIYF	TGCGCCAGCAGCTTCGCAGGCCAATCTGCCATGGGTGGAAACACCATATATTTT
TRBV27	15	-	TRBD2	TRBJ2-2	CASRAGLANTGELFF	TGTGCCAGCAGAGCGGGACTGGCTAACACCGGGGAGCTGTTTTTT
TRBV5-1	18	-	TRBD2	TRBJ2-5	CASSSGTLGLAGGETQYF	TGCGCCAGCAGCTCCGGGACTTTGGGACTAGCGGGAGGGGAGACCCAGTACTTC
TRBV5-4	13	few	-	TRBJ2-2	CASSPGWDGELFF	TGTGCCAGCAGCCCGGGGTGGGACGGGGAGCTGTTTTTT
TRBV19	15	-	TRBD1	TRBJ2-7	CASSIGPGQTYEQYF	TGTGCCAGTAGTATAGGGCCGGGACAGACCTACGAGCAGTACTTC
TRBV11-2	13	-	-	TRBJ1-2	CASSLRFGYGYTF	TGTGCCAGCAGCTTACGGTTCGGCTATGGCTACACCTTC
TRBV19	15	-	TRBD2	TRBJ2-1	CASSISRAEGGEQFF	TGTGCCAGTAGTATATCTCGGGCCGAGGGAGGGGAGCAGTTCTTC
TRBV6-4	24	-	TRBD1	TRBJ1-5	CASSDSKRIIGRGQGQYSNQPQHF	TGTGCCAGCAGTGACTCGAAAAGGATCATTGGCCGTGGACAGGGCCAATATAGCAATCAGCCCCAGCATTTT
TRBV10-3	12	-	-	TRBJ2-2	CAISSGTGELFF	TGTGCCATCAGTTCGGGGACCGGGGAGCTGTTTTTT
TRBV7-8	16	-	-	TRBJ1-5	CASSLVAGVKTQPQHF	TGTGCCAGCAGCTTAGTAGCAGGGGTTAAGACGCAGCCCCAGCATTTT
TRBV2	11	-	TRBD2	TRBJ2-5	CASSSIAGQYF	TGTGCCAGCAGTAGTATAGCGGGGCAGTACTTC
TRBV19	15	-	-	TRBJ2-5	CASSPTTGDQETQYF	TGTGCCAGTAGTCCGACCACGGGGGACCAAGAGACCCAGTACTTC
TRBV4-1	13	-	-	TRBJ2-1	CASSQWRGGEQFF	TGCGCCAGCAGCCAATGGAGGGGGGGTGAGCAGTTCTTC
TRBV6-1	17	once	-	TRBJ1-2	CASREQHTTHRDYGYTF	TGTGCCAGCAGGGAACAGCACACTACTCATCGGGACTATGGCTACACCTTC
TRBV5-1	14	-	TRBD2	TRBJ2-7	CASSFGTSGYEQYF	TGCGCCAGCAGCTTTGGGACTAGCGGCTACGAGCAGTACTTC
TRBV28	14	-	-	TRBJ1-1	CASRLGQMNTEAFF	TGTGCCAGCAGACTGGGACAAATGAACACTGAAGCTTTCTTT
TRBV10-3	15	few	TRBD1	TRBJ1-1	CAISDSDRGNTEAFF	TGTGCCATCAGCGACAGCGACAGGGGAAATACTGAAGCTTTCTTT
TRBV6-5	13	-	-	TRBJ1-2	CASSYSPIQGDTF	TGTGCCAGCAGTTACTCCCCCATCCAAGGAGACACCTTC
TRBV3-1/TRBV3-2	13	-	TRBD1	TRBJ2-2	CASRTGGVGELFF	TGTGCCAGCCGGACAGGGGGCGTCGGGGAGCTGTTTTTT
TRBV5-1	12	-	-	TRBJ1-2	CASSSTEYGYTF	TGCGCCAGCAGCTCGACAGAGTATGGCTACACCTTC
TRBV7-2	16	-	TRBD1	TRBJ1-6	CASSSKGTGANSPLHF	TGTGCCAGCAGCTCGAAAGGGACAGGGGCCAATTCACCCCTCCACTTT
TRBV19	16	-	-	TRBJ2-3	CASSIPGRERRDTQYF	TGTGCCAGTAGTATACCGGGACGGGAGCGGAGAGATACGCAGTATTTT